These 8 T cell receptor beta chains came from one sample sequenced in a study of blood T cell repertoires in COVID-19. Here immunoSEQ multiplex PCR was the method, and the copy in TCRdb shows in-frame clones only, minus some. The sample shows about 150,000 clones, roughly 84% of them seen only once. Input material: peripheral blood. These receptors all stem from a woman aged 60-75 years with COVID-19, enrolled during active disease.

V is TRBV7-3 and J is TRBJ1-6; D not resolved. Trimming removed 3 bases from V and 7 bases from J, with 7 bases in between. Germline V CDR1 and CDR2: SGHTA, FQGTGA. The CDR3 length is 13 residues. The CDR3 nucleotides read TGTGCCAGCAGCTTCGGGTCGAATTCACCCCTCCACTTT. Amino acid sequence: CASSFGSNSPLHF.

V is TRBV11-2 and J is TRBJ2-3; 8 positions agree with TRBD1. This CDR3 is 15 amino acids long. The V gene end was trimmed by 3 bases and the J gene end by 2 bases; junction bases not matched to a gene: 4. The germline gives CDR1 SGHAT, CDR2 FQNNGV. CDR3 region: CASSLGTGATDTQYF. CDR3 DNA: TGTGCCAGCAGCTTGGGGACAGGAGCCACAGATACGCAGTATTTT.

About this clone itself: Different DNA sequences within this sample yield the same CDR3. The V call is TRBV6-5, the J call TRBJ1-5; D unresolved. Germline CDR1 is MNHEY and CDR2 is SVGAGI. CDR3 length: 14 residues. V was pared by 2 bases and J by 2 bases, with 7 bases between. The CDR3 DNA reads as TGTGCCAGCAGTTACCGCCAGGGCAATCAGCCCCAGCATTTT. Protein sequence: CASSYRQGNQPQHF.

The J gene is TRBJ1-1, the V gene TRBV25-1; D is perhaps TRBD1 (5 bases). V was trimmed by 2 bases and J by 7 bases, leaving 17 bases between them. From germline, CDR1 is MGHDK and CDR2 SYGVNS. This CDR3 is 15 amino acids long. As DNA, the CDR3 is TGTGCCAGCAGTGAAGGCTGGGGTCCGGGGGTTGAAGCTTTCTTT. Amino acids: CASSEGWGPGVEAFF.

V usage is TRBV7-6 and J usage is TRBJ1-2, with 8 bases that match TRBD1. J lost 7 bases, V lost 6 bases, and 7 bases had no gene match. This CDR3 contains 13 residues. The germline CDR1 and CDR2 sequences are SGHVS and FNYEAQ. The CDR3 here is CASSPGQGFGYTF. The DNA for the CDR3 is TGTGCCAGCAGTCCTGGACAGGGATTTGGCTACACCTTC.

This clone was found a few times. CDR3 residues: CASSEGPVSGNTIYF. The CDR3 nucleotides are TGCGCCAGCAGTGAGGGTCCAGTCTCTGGAAACACCATATATTTT. The V and J genes are TRBV10-1 and TRBJ1-3; no reliable D call. The CDR3 spans 15 residues. V was trimmed by 2 bases and J by 0 bases, leaving 8 bases between them. CDR1 WNHNN and CDR2 SYGVQD come from the germline V gene (reference sequence).

CDR3 nucleotides: TGTGCCAGCAGGCGGACGGCGGGCCAAGAGACCCAGTACTTC. Its translation: CASRRTAGQETQYF. The chain links TRBV5-4 to TRBJ2-5, with D maybe TRBD2 (5 bases). The V gene lost 5 bases and the J gene lost 1 base, with 12 bases spanning the gap. This CDR3 has 14 amino acids. Germline values: CDR1 SGHNT, CDR2 YYREEE (reference sequence).

The chain has TRBV4-2 and TRBJ2-1; D may be TRBD1 (5 bases). Trimming took 0 bases from V and 0 from J, leaving 9 bases between them. Germline CDR1 reads LGHNA; CDR2 reads YNFKEQ. This CDR3 is 16 amino acids long. Here the CDR3 DNA reads TGTGCCAGCAGCCAAGATAGGGGCCTCTCCTACAATGAGCAGTTCTTC. Encoded protein: CASSQDRGLSYNEQFF.